The clone carrying this T cell receptor (beta chain) was observed a few times. Its antigen is not known. A sort by CD45RO/CCR7/CD25/CD127/CD95/CD27 yielded CD4+ naive, central memory, regulatory and stem cell-like memory cells. Of the isolated RNA, all was reverse transcribed, and so the sequenced material was expressed TCRB transcripts. The repertoire was sequenced with immunoSEQ multiplex PCR; TCRdb's copy has only in-frame clones and lacks some. The sample records hundreds of thousands of clones, over 12% being singletons. Germline-derived CDR1 and CDR2 are SGHAT and FQNNGV. The CDR3 is 14 amino acids. V was trimmed by 5 bases and J by 3 bases, leaving 14 bases between them. The entry originates in a study of beta chain features in type 1 diabetes. About the research overall: Patients were similar to healthy donors in age and gender (as well as in cell yields).

Study-wide results and limits: Within each of all four CD4+ subsets, Type 1 diabetes patients had TCRB CDR3s that were moderately but significantly shorter.

This rearrangement joins TRBV11-2 to TRBJ2-7; perhaps D is TRBD1 or TRBD2 (5 bases each). Material: naive CD4+ T cells from blood. The receptor's source is a man younger than 35 with type 1 diabetes. The CDR3 loop reads CASSQTDYSYEQYF. The CDR3 DNA is TGTGCCAGCAGCCAGACAGACTATAGCTACGAGCAGTACTTC.